Listed here are 18 T cell receptor beta chains from one sample, sequenced in a study of shared clonotypes between healthy human individuals. Using immunoSEQ multiplex PCR, the repertoire was profiled, and TCRdb retains in-frame clones only, with some absent. Among 950,000 to 1,300,000 clones listed, approximately 70% were seen once. Sequences were obtained from memory CD4+ T cells sorted from blood. As to subset: CD45RA-negative fraction. Receptor source: a man aged 18-30 years in good health.

This rearrangement joins TRBV5-4 to TRBJ2-5; no definite D call. In germline, CDR1 is SGHNT, CDR2 YYREEE (reference sequence). This CDR3 has 16 amino acids. V was clipped by 10 bases and J by 3 bases, with 25 bases between them. The CDR3 bases are TGTGCCGCTAGTTTTCAAACTCGATCATGGGAAGAGACCCAGTACTTC. Protein sequence: CAASFQTRSWEETQYF. Full variable domain (missing parts from reference TRBV5-4 and TRBJ2-5): ETGVTQSPTHLIKTRGQQVTLRCSSQSGHNTVSWYQQALGQGPQFIFQYYREEENGRGNFPPRFSGLQFPNYSSELNVNALELDDSALYLCAASFQTRSWEETQYFGPGTRLLVL.

The chain joins TRBV9 to TRBJ2-7; TRBD2 matches at 8 bases. The CDR3 contains 18 residues. V dropped 3 bases and J dropped 5; count of bases not matched to a gene: 19. The germline CDR1 and CDR2 sequences are SGDLS and YYNGEE. CDR3 in amino acids: CASSEPDGGRQGLNEQYF. DNA for the CDR3: TGTGCCAGCAGCGAACCCGACGGCGGGAGGCAGGGACTTAACGAGCAGTACTTC.

The chain combines TRBV21-1 with TRBJ1-6. TRBV21-1 is classified as a pseudogene. The CDR3 extends over 17 amino acids. CDR3 protein: CASSKTNRTANNSPLHF. Written as DNA, the CDR3 is TGTGCCAGCAGCAAAACCAATAGGACGGCCAATAATTCACCCCTCCACTTT.

About this clone: The junction shows a germline mismatch at one end, possibly a read error. The chain links TRBV7-7 to TRBJ2-3; D is unresolved. Germline loops: CDR1 SSHAT, CDR2 FNYEAQ (reference sequence). The length of the CDR3 is 12 residues. CDR3 in DNA: TGTGCTAGCAGCCCGGCCAGGGATACGCAGTATTTT. It yields the protein CASSPARDTQYF.

This clone showed up just once. The rearrangement joins TRBV6-1 to TRBJ1-2; D is undetermined. V dropped 6 bases and J dropped 5 bases, with 4 bases sitting between them. The CDR3 is 10 residues long. CDR1 and CDR2 from the germline V gene are MNHNS and SASEGT. The DNA of the CDR3 is TGTGCCAGCAGCATATATGGCTACACCTTC. Translation gives CASSIYGYTF.

The chain employs TRBV6-1 and TRBJ1-2, with no clear D. V was clipped by 2 bases and J by 4 bases, with 14 bases between them. From germline, CDR1 is MNHNS and CDR2 SASEGT. The CDR3 is 15 amino acids. The CDR3: CASSEKSAGPYGYTF. DNA of the CDR3: TGTGCCAGCAGTGAAAAGAGTGCAGGCCCCTATGGCTACACCTTC.

The chain combines TRBV5-1 with TRBJ1-2; 12 nucleotides line up with TRBD1. Germline CDR1 reads SGHRS; CDR2 reads YFSETQ. The CDR3 contains 15 residues. V trimming: 0 bases; J trimming: 8 bases; junction bases outside the gene matches: 5. The CDR3 here is CASSLDTGTGGGYTF. In DNA, the CDR3 is TGCGCCAGCAGCTTGGATACCGGGACAGGGGGCGGCTACACCTTC.

This clone was counted between two and nine times. This chain uses TRBV2 with TRBJ2-2; the match to TRBD1 covers 7 bases. The CDR3 runs 13 residues. Per the germline V gene, CDR1 is SNHLY and CDR2 is FYNNEI. Trimming removed 6 bases from V and 8 bases from J; junction bases left unmatched: 6. The CDR3 sequence: CASRRQGTGELFF. The CDR3 bases are TGTGCCAGCAGACGACAGGGTACGGGGGAGCTGTTTTTT.

This chain joins TRBV7-2 and TRBJ2-3; TRBD1 is a possible D gene (6 bases). This CDR3 has 14 amino acids. The germline V gene encodes CDR1 SGHTA and CDR2 FQGNSA. Trimming pared 5 bases from V and 2 bases from J, leaving 11 bases between. CDR3 region: CASSGGQPTDTQYF. The CDR3 DNA reads TGTGCCAGCAGCGGGGGCCAACCCACAGATACGCAGTATTTT.

Of note for this clone: The sample holds other DNA sequences that translate to the same CDR3. This sequence joins TRBV5-4 and TRBJ2-7, with D unclear. The CDR3 consists of 15 residues. Germline CDR1 is SGHNT and CDR2 is YYREEE (reference sequence). V lost 0 bases and J 0 bases, leaving 10 bases between the germline ends. Here the CDR3 reads CASSLEIGSSYEQYF. CDR3 nucleotides: TGTGCCAGCAGCTTGGAAATCGGCAGCTCCTACGAGCAGTACTTC. Variable domain in full (rest from reference TRBV5-4 and TRBJ2-7): ETGVTQSPTHLIKTRGQQVTLRCSSQSGHNTVSWYQQALGQGPQFIFQYYREEENGRGNFPPRFSGLQFPNYSSELNVNALELDDSALYLCASSLEIGSSYEQYFGPGTRLTVT.

The gene calls are TRBV6-6 and TRBJ2-3, with TRBD1 matching over 7 bases. Germline V gene data show CDR1 as MNHNY and CDR2 as SVGAGI (reference sequence). Trimming removed 9 bases from V and 2 bases from J; junction bases left unmatched: 11. The CDR3 runs 15 residues. The CDR3 reads CASLPGQKNTDTQYF. CDR3 in DNA: TGTGCCAGTTTACCGGGACAGAAGAACACAGATACGCAGTATTTT.

CDR3 DNA: TGTGCCAGCAGCTTCCAGGGGGTTAATGGCTACACCTTC. It encodes CASSFQGVNGYTF. The V call is TRBV7-8, the J call TRBJ1-2, with 7 nucleotides matching TRBD1. V shed 3 bases, J shed 6 bases, and the junction held 4 bases outside the gene matches. The CDR3 runs 13 residues. Germline CDR1 reads SGHVS; CDR2 reads FQNEAQ. Combining the CDR3 with reference TRBV7-8 and TRBJ1-2 gives the whole variable domain GAGVSQSPRYKVAKRGQDVALRCDPISGHVSLFWYQQALGQGPEFLTYFQNEAQLDKSGLPSDRFFAERPEGSVSTLKIQRTQQEDSAVYLCASSFQGVNGYTFGSGTRLTVV.

The chain has TRBV5-1 and TRBJ1-2; TRBD1 aligns across 9 bases. J was trimmed by 6 bases and V by 1 base; bases with no gene match: 4. The CDR3 totals 14 residues. CDR1 SGHRS and CDR2 YFSETQ come from the germline V gene. The DNA of the CDR3 is TGCGCCAGCAGCTTGACAGGGGGCATCGATGGCTACACCTTC. This codes for CASSLTGGIDGYTF.

On this clone itself: This may stem from a read error, because a much larger clone lies one nucleotide away. J is TRBJ2-3 and V is TRBV30; D gene unclear. Germline CDR1 reads GTSNPN; CDR2 reads SVGIG (reference sequence). The CDR3 sequence is 12 residues long. The CDR3 reads CARSPRADTQYF. DNA of the CDR3: TGTGCCCGGAGTCCTCGGGCAGATACGCAGTATTTT. The whole variable domain, remainder taken from reference TRBV30 and TRBJ2-3, is SQTIHQWPATLVQPVGSPLSLECTVEGTSNPNLYWYRQAAGRGLQLLFYSVGIGQISSEVPQNLSASRPQDRQFILSSKKLLLSDSGFYLCARSPRADTQYFGPGTRLTVL.

The gene calls are TRBV14 and TRBJ2-3; D is possibly TRBD2 (6 bases). There are 15 residues in the CDR3. Deletions cut 2 bases from V and 6 bases from J, with 15 bases between. Per germline, CDR1 SGHDN and CDR2 FVKESK. CDR3 amino acids: CASSQRGASGDTQYF. In DNA, the CDR3 is TGTGCCAGCAGCCAACGGGGAGCCAGCGGGGATACGCAGTATTTT.

This chain uses TRBV11-2 with TRBJ2-5, with 7 positions matching TRBD2. CDR1 is SGHAT and CDR2 is FQNNGV in the germline V gene. Trimming took 5 bases from V and 2 from J; bases not matched to a gene: 8. This CDR3 is built from 15 residues. The DNA for the CDR3 is TGTGCCAGCAGCCCCTCCGGGACTATGCAAGAGACCCAGTACTTC. It encodes CASSPSGTMQETQYF.

V usage is TRBV5-6 and J usage is TRBJ1-1, with no clear D. This CDR3 is 12 amino acids long. With 4 bases removed from V and 4 bases from J, the gap between germline ends came to 8 bases. From germline, CDR1 is SGHDT and CDR2 YYEEEE. For the CDR3, the DNA is TGTGCCAGCAGCGGGTGGGGCACTGAAGCTTTCTTT. This encodes CASSGWGTEAFF.

The chain has TRBV5-1 and TRBJ2-3; 10 bases match TRBD2. J lost 2 bases, V lost 4 bases, and 4 bases had no gene match. Germline loops: CDR1 SGHRS, CDR2 YFSETQ. The CDR3 covers 15 residues. CDR3 DNA: TGCGCCAGCAGCAGCCTAGCGGGGGCCACAGATACGCAGTATTTT. It specifies CASSSLAGATDTQYF.